Sequencing of this T cell receptor beta chain was carried out in a study of OX40 agonist ivuxolimab in advanced cancers. The table came from immunoSEQ multiplex PCR; TCRdb's copy has only in-frame clones and leaves some out. This sample has about 46,000 clones, with about 89% found just once. The sequence was obtained from an adult with an advanced solid tumor such as melanoma, head and neck, liver or kidney cancer. Material: CD4+ or CD8+ T cells sorted from blood, obtained in a trial of the OX40 agonist ivuxolimab.

The CDR3 protein is CASTRFGENLSSGNTIYF. As DNA, the CDR3 is TGTGCCAGCACCCGCTTCGGGGAGAATCTTTCCTCTGGAAACACCATATATTTT. This rearrangement joins TRBV5-5 to TRBJ1-3; no reliable D call. V lost 6 bases and J lost 0, with 22 bases in between. CDR3 length: 18 residues. Germline V gene lookup returns CDR1 SGHKS and CDR2 YYEKEE (reference sequence).